Listed here are 24 T cell receptor beta chains from one sample, sequenced in a study of blood T cells in healthy people across ages. A sample-barcoded 5' primer and a J-beta primer mix were used in a second PCR of about 6 to 11 cycles. Each CDR3 protein is one row after TCRdb ran MiXCR on the 5' RACE reads. There are over 550,000 distinct CDR3 sequences in the sample; 25% to 30% occur only once, and about 15% lies in the top ten. The sequenced material came from blood. The receptors here all came from a woman older than 75 in good health.

This clonotype was counted ten times or more. The chain carries TRBV7-2 and TRBJ1-4; D is perhaps TRBD1 (5 bases). The V gene's germline CDR1 is SGHTA and CDR2 FQGNSA. The CDR3 covers 15 residues. Trimming shortened V by 2 bases and J by 8 bases, and 15 bases separated the two germline ends. CDR3 DNA sequence: TGTGCCAGCAGCTTACAGGGCAGGGTTGGCGAAAAACTGTTTTTT. Protein: CASSLQGRVGEKLFF.

V usage is TRBV20-1 and J usage is TRBJ2-1, with TRBD2 matching 12 bases. The ends lost 5 bases at V and 7 bases at J; junction bases unmatched: 6. Germline V lookup: CDR1 DFQATT, CDR2 SNEGSKA (reference sequence). This CDR3 is built from 14 residues. Here the CDR3 DNA reads TGCAGTGCTCCCCGGACTAGCGGGGCGAATGAGCAGTTCTTC. Translating gives CSAPRTSGANEQFF.

The chain recombines TRBV18 with TRBJ1-1, with no clear D. V lost 1 base and J 7 bases, leaving 13 bases between the germline ends. Germline V lookup: CDR1 KGHSH, CDR2 LQKENI. The CDR3 extends over 14 amino acids. The CDR3 sequence: CASSPQDTIVEAFF. Written as DNA, the CDR3 is TGTGCCAGCTCACCACAAGATACGATCGTTGAAGCTTTCTTT.

This clonotype was counted ten times or more. The V and J genes are TRBV12-3 or TRBV12-4 and TRBJ1-1; no firm D call. The CDR3 runs to 15 residues. V lost 8 bases, J lost 0 bases, and 16 bases lay in between. The CDR3 DNA reads TGTGCCAGCCAGTTCTCCGGGCTGATGAACACTGAAGCTTTCTTT. Translation gives CASQFSGLMNTEAFF.

This clonotype came up a few times. The chain recombines TRBV5-1 with TRBJ2-1; 9 positions agree with TRBD1. The J call may be wrong; the DNA end is better matched by TRBJ2-7. Germline lookup yields CDR1 SGHRS and CDR2 YFSETQ. This CDR3 has 14 amino acids. DNA of the CDR3: TGCGCCAGCGTCCGGGACAGGGCCTACAATGAGCAGTACTTC. Encoded protein: CASVRDRAYNEQYF.

This clonotype was seen many times. This chain uses TRBV6-2 or TRBV6-3 with TRBJ2-6; a weak D match, TRBD1 (5 bases). Trimming took 6 bases from V and 3 from J, leaving 12 bases between them. Germline-derived CDR1 and CDR2 are MNHEY and SVGEGT. CDR3 length: 15 amino acids. The CDR3 region is CASRNSGYGANVLTF. The CDR3 nucleotides are TGTGCCAGCAGAAATTCAGGGTATGGGGCCAACGTCCTGACTTTC.

V usage is TRBV20-1 and J usage is TRBJ1-6; the match to TRBD1 covers 12 bases. Germline values: CDR1 DFQATT, CDR2 SNEGSKA (reference sequence). The CDR3 runs to 14 residues. Trimming at V came to 6 bases and at J to 9 bases, leaving 6 bases not matched to a gene. This CDR3 is CSAWGGQGASPLHF. The DNA for the CDR3 is TGCAGTGCCTGGGGGGGACAGGGGGCTTCACCCCTCCACTTT.

A few counts support this clonotype. The chain links TRBV24-1 to TRBJ2-4; D is perhaps TRBD1 or TRBD2 (6 bases each). The CDR3 covers 16 residues. Germline loops: CDR1 KGHDR, CDR2 SFDVKD. The V and J ends lost 2 bases and 0 bases respectively, with 10 bases between them. CDR3 region: CATSDSGGSAKNIQYF. The CDR3 bases are TGTGCCACCAGTGATTCCGGGGGCTCAGCCAAAAACATTCAGTACTTC.

As to this clonotype: Its ends do not fully match the called genes, so a read error is possible. V is TRBV6-2 or TRBV6-3 and J is TRBJ2-5; D possibly corresponds to TRBD1 (6 bases). Gene TRBJ2-7 matches the end of the DNA better, so the J call may be wrong. The CDR3 runs to 15 residues. CDR1 and CDR2 (germline): MNHEY, SVGEGT. The CDR3 protein is CASSYSGQSDYEQYF. Here the CDR3 DNA reads TGTGCCAGCAGCTACTCGGGACAATCGGACTACGAGCAGTACTTC.

This clonotype has more than one count but fewer than ten. The rearrangement joins TRBV14 to TRBJ2-3; 10 nucleotides line up with TRBD1. CDR1 is SGHDN, CDR2 FVKESK, per germline. Unmatched junction bases numbered 4, after V lost 4 bases and J lost 3 bases. The CDR3 sequence is 15 residues long. The CDR3 here is CASSRGDRGTDTQYF. CDR3 sequence (DNA): TGTGCCAGCAGCCGGGGGGACAGGGGTACAGATACGCAGTATTTT.

In DNA form, the CDR3 reads TGTGCCAGCAGCTACCACCCCAACACCGGGGAGCTGTTTTTT. Amino acid sequence: CASSYHPNTGELFF. The genes are TRBV7-6 and TRBJ2-2; D is unclear. Trimming removed 4 bases at V and 2 bases at J, with 8 bases between. This CDR3 has 14 residues. Germline V gene data show CDR1 as SGHVS and CDR2 as FNYEAQ.

V and J are TRBV27 and TRBJ2-1; 9 bases line up with TRBD2. The CDR3 extends over 16 amino acids. The germline V gene has CDR1 MNHEY and CDR2 SMNVEV (reference sequence). With 5 bases clipped from V and 5 bases from J, the junction kept 10 bases outside the gene matches. CDR3 protein: CASSEGRTSVDNEQFF. CDR3 coding DNA: TGTGCCAGCAGTGAAGGGCGGACTAGCGTAGACAATGAGCAGTTCTTC.

Note on this clonotype: This may come from a read error, since a much larger clone is one base off. The V and J genes are TRBV20-1 and TRBJ2-1; D unclear. Germline values: CDR1 DFQATT, CDR2 SNEGSKA (reference sequence). The CDR3 is made up of 12 amino acids. The CDR3 DNA sequence: TGCAGTGCCCTGATTTCCTACGATGAGCAGTTCTTC. Translation gives CSALISYDEQFF.

This clonotype was seen many times. The genes are TRBV5-1 and TRBJ2-7; 7 bases fit TRBD1. CDR1 and CDR2 from the germline V gene are SGHRS and YFSETQ. CDR3 length: 13 amino acids. J was trimmed by 5 bases and V by 4 bases; bases with no gene match: 6. DNA for the CDR3: TGCGCCAGCAGCGATCAGGGGGTCCACGAGCAGTACTTC. The encoded protein is CASSDQGVHEQYF.

A few counts support this clonotype. A much more abundant neighbour one base away suggests this may be a read error. This chain uses TRBV20-1 with TRBJ2-7, with TRBD1 identical over 8 bases. From germline, CDR1 is DFQATT and CDR2 SNEGSKA (reference sequence). This CDR3 spans 14 amino acids. V dropped 8 bases and J dropped 7; count of bases not matched to a gene: 16. As DNA, the CDR3 is TGCAGTCCAGAATCGGGACAGGTTGAAAATGAGCAGTACTTC. Amino acids: CSPESGQVENEQYF.

The rearrangement joins TRBV5-1 to TRBJ2-7, with D tentatively TRBD1 or TRBD2 (6 bases each). V was cut by 0 bases and J by 9 bases, with 10 bases left in between. Looked up from germline, CDR1 is SGHRS and CDR2 is YFSETQ. CDR3 length: 12 residues. This chain's CDR3 is CASSLEQGGQYF. In DNA form, the CDR3 reads TGCGCCAGCAGCTTGGAACAGGGAGGGCAGTACTTC.

This clonotype was counted ten times or more. The chain uses TRBV11-2 and TRBJ2-6; 8 bases are shared with TRBD1. CDR1 is SGHAT and CDR2 is FQNNGV in the germline V gene. This CDR3 spans 17 amino acids. The junction had 5 bases not matched to a gene; V was cut back by 4 bases and J by 0 bases. CDR3 amino acids: CASSWDRLLSGANVLTF. CDR3 nucleotide sequence: TGTGCCAGCAGCTGGGACAGGCTCCTCTCTGGGGCCAACGTCCTGACTTTC.

The sample holds a few counts of this clonotype. This chain joins TRBV12-3 or TRBV12-4 and TRBJ2-3, with TRBD1 matching over 10 bases. The J segment lost 8 bases and the V segment lost 5 bases, leaving 10 bases of the junction unmatched. The CDR3 runs to 15 residues. CDR3 sequence (DNA): TGTGCCAGCAGTAAACGGACAGGGGGTGCAGGTACGCAGTATTTT. Protein: CASSKRTGGAGTQYF.

Worth noting for this clonotype: Being one base from a much bigger clone, this may be a read error. V is TRBV5-1 and J is TRBJ2-6, with a tentative D call TRBD1 (5 bases). CDR3 size: 15 residues. Looked up from germline, CDR1 is SGHRS and CDR2 is YFSETQ. CDR3 coding DNA: TGCGCCAGCAGCGACGCCAGGGCTGGGGCCAACGTCCGGACTTTC. As protein: CASSDARAGANVRTF.

V and J are TRBV30 and TRBJ1-1; D possibly corresponds to TRBD1 (6 bases). Germline V gives CDR1 GTSNPN, CDR2 SVGIG (reference sequence). This CDR3 spans 12 amino acids. The chain's CDR3 is CARDNTNTEAFF. In DNA, the CDR3 is TGTGCTCGGGACAATACTAACACTGAAGCTTTCTTT.

The chain couples TRBV2 to TRBJ2-7; unclear D gene. CDR1 and CDR2 from the germline V gene are SNHLY and FYNNEI. Trimming left V 1 base short and J 2 bases short, with 9 bases between. The CDR3 covers 14 residues. CDR3 protein: CASSEVGSTYEQYF. CDR3 sequence (DNA): TGTGCCAGCAGTGAAGTGGGGTCGACCTACGAGCAGTACTTC.

As concerns this clonotype: A read error may account for a junction end that differs from germline. This rearrangement joins TRBV15 to TRBJ1-1, with D possibly matching TRBD1 (5 bases). Germline loops: CDR1 LNHNV, CDR2 YYDKDF (reference sequence). CDR3 length: 17 amino acids. CDR3 residues: CAASRDFWQGAGTEAFF. The CDR3 nucleotides read TGTGCCGCCAGCAGAGACTTTTGGCAGGGAGCGGGCACTGAAGCTTTCTTT.

The chain combines TRBV12-3 or TRBV12-4 with TRBJ2-7; TRBD2 matches 7 bases. V lost 0 bases to trimming and J lost 7 bases; unmatched junction nucleotides: 9. This CDR3 region has 15 residues. DNA for the CDR3: TGTGCCAGCAGTTTAGCTAGCGGGTATGTGATTGAGCAGTACTTC. It yields the protein CASSLASGYVIEQYF.

Worth noting for this clonotype: A far larger clone is one base from this, pointing to a likely read error. V usage is TRBV12-3 or TRBV12-4 and J usage is TRBJ2-1; D gene uncertain. TRBJ2-7 explains the end of the DNA better; the J call may be wrong. The CDR3 runs 11 residues. CDR3 loop: CASNFRDEQYF. CDR3 nucleotide sequence: TGTGCCAGCAATTTCCGGGACGAGCAGTACTTC.